The 8 T cell receptor beta chains listed next were all sequenced from one sample in a study of CD8 T cells in ankylosing spondylitis. TCRdb reprocessed the 5' RACE reads via MiXCR and lists one record per CDR3 protein. The sample shows approximately 190,000 distinct CDR3 sequences, 13% of them seen only once. Sample: blood, either unsorted or a sorted T cell fraction (not recorded which). These receptors originate from a female donor with ankylosing spondylitis or in good health (not recorded which).

This clonotype was counted between two and nine times. V usage is TRBV30 and J usage is TRBJ1-2, with D hard to call. Looked up from germline, CDR1 is GTSNPN and CDR2 is SVGIG (reference sequence). The CDR3 is 14 residues long. Trimming took 1 base from V and 2 from J, leaving 11 bases between them. CDR3 sequence reads: CAWSESVLNYGYTF. CDR3 in DNA: TGTGCCTGGAGTGAATCGGTTCTAAACTATGGCTACACCTTC.

The genes are TRBV7-9 and TRBJ2-7; D gene unclear. The germline V gene encodes CDR1 SEHNR and CDR2 FQNEAQ (reference sequence). V was pared by 5 bases and J by 2 bases, with 22 bases between. This CDR3 has 17 residues. The CDR3 is CASSPLREASQAYEQYF. The DNA of the CDR3 is TGTGCCAGCAGCCCCCTGAGAGAAGCTTCCCAAGCCTACGAGCAGTACTTC.

The table lists this clonotype with many counts. The V call is TRBV28, the J call TRBJ1-1; the D gene is possibly TRBD1 (6 bases). Trimming removed 6 bases at V and 5 bases at J, with 16 bases between. This CDR3 has 14 residues. Germline values: CDR1 MDHEN, CDR2 SYDVKM. The CDR3, as DNA: TGTGCCAGCAGCCCCCCACAGGGAGAAACTGAAGCTTTCTTT. Its translation: CASSPPQGETEAFF. The complete variable domain, with remaining parts taken from reference TRBV28 and TRBJ1-1, reads DVKVTQSSRYLVKRTGEKVFLECVQDMDHENMFWYRQDPGLGLRLIYFSYDVKMKEKGDIPEGYSVSREKKERFSLILESASTNQTSMYLCASSPPQGETEAFFGQGTRLTVV.

This clonotype appeared once. A read error may produce the germline difference seen at one junction end. The V call is TRBV19, the J call TRBJ1-2, with a tentative D call TRBD1 (6 bases). Germline V lookup: CDR1 LNHDA, CDR2 SQIVND (reference sequence). This CDR3 is built from 13 residues. The CDR3 spells CASSLRSVPGHSF. CDR3 sequence (DNA): TGTGCCAGTAGTCTTCGCTCCGTTCCGGGACACTCCTTC. Looking up the rest from reference TRBV19 and TRBJ1-2 gives the full variable domain: DGGITQSPKYLFRKEGQNVTLSCEQNLNHDAMYWYRQDPGQGLRLIYYSQIVNDFQKGDIAEGYSVSREKKESFPLTVTSAQKNPTAFYLCASSLRSVPGHSFGSGTRLTVV.

This clonotype was seen only a few times. This chain connects TRBV11-2 to TRBJ2-4; tentatively, D is TRBD2 (6 bases). Germline-derived CDR1 and CDR2 are SGHAT and FQNNGV. Trimming cost V 5 bases and J 1 base, with 18 bases left between them. The CDR3 contains 17 residues. CDR3 loop: CASSARLESGAKNIQYF. The CDR3 DNA is TGTGCCAGCAGCGCGCGACTAGAATCAGGGGCCAAAAACATTCAGTACTTC.

This clonotype has ten or more counts. The rearrangement links TRBV7-9 to TRBJ2-1; D possibly corresponds to TRBD2 (5 bases). The CDR3 spans 13 residues. Germline-derived CDR1 and CDR2 are SEHNR and FQNEAQ (reference sequence). The V gene lost 5 bases and the J gene lost 5 bases, with 10 bases spanning the gap. CDR3 loop: CASSTDGNNEQFF. The CDR3 DNA is TGTGCCAGCAGCACGGACGGGAACAATGAGCAGTTCTTC.

Ten or more counts support this clonotype. The chain joins TRBV6-1 to TRBJ2-7, with 14 bases matching TRBD2. The trim removed 7 bases at V and 3 bases at J, leaving 2 bases unmatched. CDR3 size: 14 residues. CDR1 and CDR2 from the germline V gene are MNHNS and SASEGT. The CDR3 reads CASTGTSGSYEQYF. The CDR3 coding sequence is TGTGCCAGCACCGGGACTAGCGGGAGCTACGAGCAGTACTTC.

Here the CDR3 DNA reads TGTGCCAGCAGCTTACGGTGGCAGAGCAACGAGCAGTACTTC. It specifies CASSLRWQSNEQYF. The chain uses TRBV11-2 and TRBJ2-7; D is unclear. V lost 2 bases, J lost 5 bases, and 13 bases lay in between. This CDR3 spans 14 amino acids. The V gene's germline CDR1 is SGHAT and CDR2 FQNNGV.